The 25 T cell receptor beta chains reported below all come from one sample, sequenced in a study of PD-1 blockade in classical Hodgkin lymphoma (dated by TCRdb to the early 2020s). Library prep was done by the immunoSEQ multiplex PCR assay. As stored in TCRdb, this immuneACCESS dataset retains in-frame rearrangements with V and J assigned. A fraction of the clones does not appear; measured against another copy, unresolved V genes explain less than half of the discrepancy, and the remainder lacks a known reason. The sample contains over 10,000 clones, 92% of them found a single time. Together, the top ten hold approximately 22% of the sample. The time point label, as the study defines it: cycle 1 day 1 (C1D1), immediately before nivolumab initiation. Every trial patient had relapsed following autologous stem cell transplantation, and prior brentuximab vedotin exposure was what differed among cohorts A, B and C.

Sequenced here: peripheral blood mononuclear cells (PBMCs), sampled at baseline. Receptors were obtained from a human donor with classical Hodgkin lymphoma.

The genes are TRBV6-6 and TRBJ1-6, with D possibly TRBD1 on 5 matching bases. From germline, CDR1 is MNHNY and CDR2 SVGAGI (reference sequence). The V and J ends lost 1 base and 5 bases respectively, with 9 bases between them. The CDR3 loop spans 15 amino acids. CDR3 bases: TGTGCCAGCAGTTACTTCAGGGCAAATAATTCACCCCTCCACTTT. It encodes CASSYFRANNSPLHF.

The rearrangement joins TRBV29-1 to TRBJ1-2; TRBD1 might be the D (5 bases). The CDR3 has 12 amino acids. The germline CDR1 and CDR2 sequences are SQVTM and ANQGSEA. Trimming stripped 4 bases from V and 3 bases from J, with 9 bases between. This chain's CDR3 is CSVAQGDYGYTF. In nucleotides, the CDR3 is TGCAGCGTTGCGCAGGGAGACTATGGCTACACCTTC.

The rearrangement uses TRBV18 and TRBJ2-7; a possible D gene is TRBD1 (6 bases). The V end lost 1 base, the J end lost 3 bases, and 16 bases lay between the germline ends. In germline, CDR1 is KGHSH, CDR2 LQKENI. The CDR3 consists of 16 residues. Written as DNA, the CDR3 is TGTGCCAGCTCACCACGCCGGGACACGATCCTCTACGAGCAGTACTTC. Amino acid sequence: CASSPRRDTILYEQYF.

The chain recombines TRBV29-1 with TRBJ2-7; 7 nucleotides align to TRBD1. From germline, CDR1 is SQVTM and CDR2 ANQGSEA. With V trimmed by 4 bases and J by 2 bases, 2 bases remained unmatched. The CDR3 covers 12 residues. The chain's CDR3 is CSVGQGAYEQYF. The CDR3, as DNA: TGCAGCGTTGGGCAGGGGGCCTACGAGCAGTACTTC.

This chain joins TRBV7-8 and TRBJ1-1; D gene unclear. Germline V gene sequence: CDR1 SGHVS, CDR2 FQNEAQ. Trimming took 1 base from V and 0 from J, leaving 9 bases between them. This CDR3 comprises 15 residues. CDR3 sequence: CASSLVPRLNTEAFF. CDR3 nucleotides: TGTGCCAGCAGCTTAGTACCCCGTTTGAACACTGAAGCTTTCTTT.

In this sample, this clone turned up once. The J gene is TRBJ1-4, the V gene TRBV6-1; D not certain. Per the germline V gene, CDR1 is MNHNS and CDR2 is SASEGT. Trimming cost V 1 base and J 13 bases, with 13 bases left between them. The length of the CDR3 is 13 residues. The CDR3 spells CASSEETSMGLFF. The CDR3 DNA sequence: TGTGCCAGCAGTGAAGAGACCTCCATGGGACTGTTTTTT.

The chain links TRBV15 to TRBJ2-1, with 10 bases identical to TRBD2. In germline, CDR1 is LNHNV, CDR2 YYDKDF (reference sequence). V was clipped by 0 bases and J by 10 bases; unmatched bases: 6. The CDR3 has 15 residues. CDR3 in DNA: TGTGCCACCAGCAGAGATCAACTAGCGGGAAGAGAGCAGTTCTTC. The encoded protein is CATSRDQLAGREQFF.

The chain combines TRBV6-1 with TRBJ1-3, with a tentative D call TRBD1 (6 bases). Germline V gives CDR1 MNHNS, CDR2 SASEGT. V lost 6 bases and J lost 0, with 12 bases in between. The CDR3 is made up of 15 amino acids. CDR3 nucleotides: TGTGCCAGCAGGAAACAGGGTACCTCTGGAAACACCATATATTTT. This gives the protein CASRKQGTSGNTIYF.

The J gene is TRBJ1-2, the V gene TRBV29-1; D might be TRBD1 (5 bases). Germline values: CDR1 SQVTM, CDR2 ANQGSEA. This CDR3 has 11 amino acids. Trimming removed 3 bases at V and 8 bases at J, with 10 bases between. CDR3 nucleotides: TGCAGCGTTGAGGGGGAGAAAGGCTACACCTTC. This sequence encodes CSVEGEKGYTF. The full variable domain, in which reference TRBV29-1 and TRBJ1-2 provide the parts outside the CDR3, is SAVISQKPSRDICQRGTSLTIQCQVDSQVTMMFWYRQQPGQSLTLIATANQGSEATYESGFVIDKFPISRPNLTFSTLTVSNMSPEDSSIYLCSVEGEKGYTFGSGTRLTVV.

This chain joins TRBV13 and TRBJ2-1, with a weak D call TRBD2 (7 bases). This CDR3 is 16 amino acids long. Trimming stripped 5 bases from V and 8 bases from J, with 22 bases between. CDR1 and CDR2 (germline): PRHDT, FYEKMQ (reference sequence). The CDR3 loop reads CASSPDPGGPGHEQFF. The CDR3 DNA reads TGTGCCAGCAGCCCCGATCCGGGGGGCCCAGGACATGAGCAGTTCTTC.

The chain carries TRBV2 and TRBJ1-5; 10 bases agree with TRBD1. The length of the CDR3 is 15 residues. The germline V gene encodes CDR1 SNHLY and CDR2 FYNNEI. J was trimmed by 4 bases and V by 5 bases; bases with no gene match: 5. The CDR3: CASSLGTGANQPQHF. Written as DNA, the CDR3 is TGTGCCAGCAGTCTAGGGACAGGGGCTAATCAGCCCCAGCATTTT.

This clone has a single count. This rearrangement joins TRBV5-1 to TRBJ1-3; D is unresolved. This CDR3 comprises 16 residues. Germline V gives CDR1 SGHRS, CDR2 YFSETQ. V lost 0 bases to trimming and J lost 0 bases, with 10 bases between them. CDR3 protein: CASSLVPSDSGNTIYF. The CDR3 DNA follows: TGCGCCAGCAGCTTGGTTCCGTCGGACTCTGGAAACACCATATATTTT.

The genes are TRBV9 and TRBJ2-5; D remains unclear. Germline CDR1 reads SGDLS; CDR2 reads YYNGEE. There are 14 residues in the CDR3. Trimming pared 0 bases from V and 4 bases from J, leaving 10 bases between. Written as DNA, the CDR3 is TGTGCCAGCAGCGTAGGCGAGACTCCAGAGACCCAGTACTTC. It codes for CASSVGETPETQYF.

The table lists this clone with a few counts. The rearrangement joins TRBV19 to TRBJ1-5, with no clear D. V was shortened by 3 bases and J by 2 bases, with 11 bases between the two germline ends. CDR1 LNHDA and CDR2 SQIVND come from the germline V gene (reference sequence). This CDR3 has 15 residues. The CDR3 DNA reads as TGTGCCAGTAGTATCCTCCAGGTAGGCAATCAGCCCCAGCATTTT. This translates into CASSILQVGNQPQHF.

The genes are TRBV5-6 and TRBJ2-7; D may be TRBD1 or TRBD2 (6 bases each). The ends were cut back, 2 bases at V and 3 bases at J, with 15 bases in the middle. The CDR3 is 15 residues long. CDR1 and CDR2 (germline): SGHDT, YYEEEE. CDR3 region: CASSLRGTPSYEQYF. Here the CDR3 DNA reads TGTGCCAGCAGCTTACGCGGGACACCCAGCTACGAGCAGTACTTC.

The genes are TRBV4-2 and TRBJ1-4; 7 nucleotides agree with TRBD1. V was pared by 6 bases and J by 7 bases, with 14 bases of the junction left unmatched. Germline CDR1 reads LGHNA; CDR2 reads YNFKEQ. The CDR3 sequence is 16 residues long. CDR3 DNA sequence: TGTGCCAGCAGGGCCAGGGGGATAAAAAACCTTGAAAAACTGTTTTTT. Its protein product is CASRARGIKNLEKLFF.

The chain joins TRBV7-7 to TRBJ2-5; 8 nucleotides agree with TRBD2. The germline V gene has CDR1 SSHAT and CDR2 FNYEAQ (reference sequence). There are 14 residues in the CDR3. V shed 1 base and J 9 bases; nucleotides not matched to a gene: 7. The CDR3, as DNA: TGTGCCAGCAGCTTAGGCGGGGGGCTGGGGGCCCAGTACTTC. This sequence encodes CASSLGGGLGAQYF.

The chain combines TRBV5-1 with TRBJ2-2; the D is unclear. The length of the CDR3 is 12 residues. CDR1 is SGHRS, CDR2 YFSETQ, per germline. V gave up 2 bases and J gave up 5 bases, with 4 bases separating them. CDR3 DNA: TGCGCCAGCAGCTTCCTAACCGGGGAGCTGTTTTTT. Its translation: CASSFLTGELFF.

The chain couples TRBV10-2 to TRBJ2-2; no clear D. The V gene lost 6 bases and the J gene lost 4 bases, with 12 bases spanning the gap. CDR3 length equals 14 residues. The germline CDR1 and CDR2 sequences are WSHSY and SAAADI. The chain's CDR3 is CASRPSPGTGELFF. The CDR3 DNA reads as TGCGCCAGCAGGCCCAGCCCAGGCACCGGGGAGCTGTTTTTT.

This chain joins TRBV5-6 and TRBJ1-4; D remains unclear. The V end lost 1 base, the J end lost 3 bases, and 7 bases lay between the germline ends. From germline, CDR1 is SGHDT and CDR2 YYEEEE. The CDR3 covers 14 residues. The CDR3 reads CASSLYQPNEKLFF. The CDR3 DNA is TGTGCCAGCAGCTTGTACCAACCTAATGAAAAACTGTTTTTT.

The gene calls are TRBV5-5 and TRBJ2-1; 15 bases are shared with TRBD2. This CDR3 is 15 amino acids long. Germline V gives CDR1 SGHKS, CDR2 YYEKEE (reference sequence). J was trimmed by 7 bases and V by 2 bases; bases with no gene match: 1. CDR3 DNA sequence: TGTGCCAGCAGCTTTGGACTAGCGGGAGGGAATGAGCAGTTCTTC. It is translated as CASSFGLAGGNEQFF.

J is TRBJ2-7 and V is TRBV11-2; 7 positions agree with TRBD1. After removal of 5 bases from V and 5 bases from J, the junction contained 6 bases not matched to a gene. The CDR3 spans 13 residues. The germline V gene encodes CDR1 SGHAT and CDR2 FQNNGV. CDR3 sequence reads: CASSLSGGNEQYF. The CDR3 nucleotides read TGTGCCAGCAGCCTCTCAGGGGGAAACGAGCAGTACTTC.

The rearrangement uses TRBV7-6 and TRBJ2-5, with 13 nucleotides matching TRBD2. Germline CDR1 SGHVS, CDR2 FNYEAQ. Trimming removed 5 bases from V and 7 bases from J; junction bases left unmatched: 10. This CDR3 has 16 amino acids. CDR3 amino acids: CASSPRGTSGIGTQYF. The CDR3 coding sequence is TGTGCCAGCAGCCCTCGGGGGACTAGCGGGATCGGGACCCAGTACTTC.

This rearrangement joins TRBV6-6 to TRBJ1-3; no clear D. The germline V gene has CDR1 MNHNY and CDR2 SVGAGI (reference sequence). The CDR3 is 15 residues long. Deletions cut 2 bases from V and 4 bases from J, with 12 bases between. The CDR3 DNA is TGTGCCAGCAGTTACCTCGGGGTAGCGGGAAACACCATATATTTT. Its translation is CASSYLGVAGNTIYF.

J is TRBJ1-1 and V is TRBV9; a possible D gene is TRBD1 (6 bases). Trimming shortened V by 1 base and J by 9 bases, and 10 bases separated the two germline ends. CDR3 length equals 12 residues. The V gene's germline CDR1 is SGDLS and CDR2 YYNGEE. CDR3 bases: TGTGCCAGCAGCGTATGGCAGGGGAAAGCTTTCTTT. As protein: CASSVWQGKAFF.